These 30 T cell receptor beta chains originate from one sample sequenced in a study of beta chain features in type 1 diabetes. General study points: Researchers report that Type 1 diabetes patients had moderately but significantly shorter TCRB CDR3s across all four CD4+ subsets.

The entirety of the isolated RNA underwent reverse transcription, so expressed TCRB transcripts were sequenced. The data were produced by immunoSEQ multiplex PCR, yet TCRdb's version contains in-frame clones alone and is incomplete. The profile shows some 350,000 clones, roughly 12% of them singletons. The antigens of these receptors remain unknown. Material: naive CD4+ T cells from blood. These receptors all stem from a woman aged 18-29 years with type 1 diabetes.

This chain joins TRBV9 and TRBJ2-7; TRBD2 agrees at 8 bases. Germline V lookup: CDR1 SGDLS, CDR2 YYNGEE. CDR3 length equals 15 residues. Losses at the gene ends were 3 bases for V and 6 bases for J; bases not matched to a gene: 11. CDR3 in amino acids: CASSALSGKLAEQYF. DNA for the CDR3: TGTGCCAGCAGCGCCCTTAGCGGGAAATTGGCCGAGCAGTACTTC. Based on the CDR3 plus reference TRBV9 and TRBJ2-7, the full variable domain is DSGVTQTPKHLITATGQRVTLRCSPRSGDLSVYWYQQSLDQGLQFLIQYYNGEERAKGNILERFSAQQFPDLHSELNLSSLELGDSALYFCASSALSGKLAEQYFGPGTRLTVT.

This clone came up once. This CDR3 reads CASREDSNTGELFF. The CDR3 region has the DNA TGTGCCAGCAGAGAGGACAGTAACACCGGGGAGCTGTTTTTT. This sequence joins TRBV25-1 and TRBJ2-2, with a weak D call TRBD1 (6 bases). Germline V gene sequence: CDR1 MGHDK, CDR2 SYGVNS. CDR3 length equals 14 residues. The V and J ends lost 6 bases and 2 bases respectively, with 10 bases between them.

V is TRBV28 and J is TRBJ2-3; the D gene is possibly TRBD2 (6 bases). This CDR3 contains 11 residues. Germline V gene data show CDR1 as MDHEN and CDR2 as SYDVKM. With 10 bases removed from V and 4 bases from J, the gap between germline ends came to 9 bases. The CDR3 DNA reads as TGTGCCATGGGGGGTCCAGATACGCAGTATTTT. This encodes CAMGGPDTQYF.

This clone was found a few times. This chain links TRBV7-9 with TRBJ2-7; TRBD1 aligns across 7 bases. V gave up 5 bases and J gave up 2 bases; unmatched junction bases: 6. This CDR3 comprises 14 residues. Germline V gives CDR1 SEHNR, CDR2 FQNEAQ (reference sequence). Written as DNA, the CDR3 is TGTGCCAGCAGCCTACAGGGGTCAACCTACGAGCAGTACTTC. This encodes CASSLQGSTYEQYF.

This rearrangement joins TRBV5-1 to TRBJ2-6; the D gene is possibly TRBD2 (6 bases). V lost 4 bases to trimming and J lost 0 bases, with 14 bases between them. The CDR3 consists of 17 residues. The germline CDR1 and CDR2 sequences are SGHRS and YFSETQ. CDR3 bases: TGCGCCAGCAGCAAAACCGGGAGCGGCTCTGGGGCCAACGTCCTGACTTTC. It specifies CASSKTGSGSGANVLTF. The complete variable domain, with remaining parts taken from reference TRBV5-1 and TRBJ2-6, reads KAGVTQTPRYLIKTRGQQVTLSCSPISGHRSVSWYQQTPGQGLQFLFEYFSETQRNKGNFPGRFSGRQFSNSRSEMNVSTLELGDSALYLCASSKTGSGSGANVLTFGAGSRLTVL.

This clone was counted only a few times. In the same sample, other DNA sequences code for this CDR3. V usage is TRBV28 and J usage is TRBJ2-1, with TRBD2 matching over 8 bases. Germline V gives CDR1 MDHEN, CDR2 SYDVKM. This CDR3 region has 15 residues. V shed 6 bases and J 0 bases; nucleotides not matched to a gene: 4. Here the CDR3 DNA reads TGTGCCAGCAGCCGGGGGGGAAGCTCCTACAATGAGCAGTTCTTC. This encodes CASSRGGSSYNEQFF.

The V and J genes are TRBV5-1 and TRBJ2-3, with 8 positions matching TRBD2. V shed 0 bases and J 2 bases; nucleotides not matched to a gene: 5. The CDR3 is 16 residues long. Germline-derived CDR1 and CDR2 are SGHRS and YFSETQ. The CDR3 sequence: CASSLAVAGTTDTQYF. The CDR3 nucleotides read TGCGCCAGCAGCTTGGCGGTAGCGGGAACCACAGATACGCAGTATTTT.

This clone has only a few counts. The chain couples TRBV7-2 to TRBJ2-1; the match to TRBD1 covers 9 bases. The V and J ends lost 4 bases and 6 bases, in that order; junction bases with no gene match: 7. The V gene's germline CDR1 is SGHTA and CDR2 FQGNSA. There are 15 residues in the CDR3. The CDR3 sequence is CASSYRDRAGNEQFF. The CDR3 DNA sequence: TGTGCCAGCAGCTACCGGGACAGGGCGGGCAATGAGCAGTTCTTC.

The sample holds a few counts of this clone. V usage is TRBV5-1 and J usage is TRBJ2-2; 7 bases fit TRBD2. The CDR3 is made up of 19 amino acids. The V segment lost 0 bases and the J segment 0 bases; nucleotides outside the gene matches: 11. The V gene's germline CDR1 is SGHRS and CDR2 YFSETQ. CDR3 sequence reads: CASSLARGLPAANTGELFF. In nucleotides, the CDR3 is TGCGCCAGCAGCTTGGCTCGGGGACTACCCGCCGCGAACACCGGGGAGCTGTTTTTT.

This clone occurred many times. The V and J genes are TRBV29-1 and TRBJ2-5, with 7 nucleotides matching TRBD2. V lost 1 base, J lost 4 bases, and 3 bases stayed unmatched. Germline values: CDR1 SQVTM, CDR2 ANQGSEA. CDR3 size: 13 residues. The CDR3 is CSVEGPGGETQYF. The CDR3 DNA sequence: TGCAGCGTTGAAGGTCCGGGAGGAGAGACCCAGTACTTC.

The chain is built from TRBV15 and TRBJ1-3, with D unclear. Germline V gives CDR1 LNHNV, CDR2 YYDKDF (reference sequence). This CDR3 has 14 residues. Trimming stripped 0 bases from V and 1 base from J, with 4 bases between. CDR3 coding DNA: TGTGCCACCAGCAGAGAGAGGTCTGGAAACACCATATATTTT. This gives the protein CATSRERSGNTIYF.

This rearrangement joins TRBV11-2 to TRBJ2-7, with D hard to call. Germline assignment: CDR1 SGHAT and CDR2 FQNNGV. V was pared by 1 base and J by 2 bases, with 9 bases between. CDR3 length: 14 residues. This chain's CDR3 is CASSLGLGPYEQYF. DNA for the CDR3: TGTGCCAGCAGCTTAGGTCTGGGCCCCTACGAGCAGTACTTC.

This sequence joins TRBV11-2 and TRBJ2-1; 8 nucleotides align to TRBD2. Germline CDR1 and CDR2: SGHAT and FQNNGV. The CDR3 runs 15 residues. Trimming at V came to 5 bases and at J to 8 bases, leaving 11 bases not matched to a gene. This CDR3 reads CASSIGGAGGYEQFF. CDR3 bases: TGTGCCAGCAGCATCGGGGGGGCGGGGGGATATGAGCAGTTCTTC.

This clone was picked up a small number of times. The chain joins TRBV2 to TRBJ1-2; the D gene is possibly TRBD1 (6 bases). CDR1 and CDR2 from the germline V gene are SNHLY and FYNNEI. There are 12 residues in the CDR3. Trimming left V 7 bases short and J 8 bases short, with 14 bases between. The CDR3 DNA reads TGTGCCAGCACCGGACAGAGCGTCGGCTACACCTTC. Residues: CASTGQSVGYTF.

The V and J genes are TRBV11-1 and TRBJ1-2, with TRBD1 identical over 9 bases. The junction had 5 bases not matched to a gene; V was cut back by 4 bases and J by 2 bases. Looked up from germline, CDR1 is SGHAT and CDR2 is FQDESV (reference sequence). This CDR3 contains 15 residues. This chain's CDR3 is CASSSTGQGNYGYTF. The CDR3 nucleotides are TGTGCCAGCAGCTCGACAGGACAGGGGAACTATGGCTACACCTTC.

This chain links TRBV15 with TRBJ2-3, with a possible D match to TRBD1 (6 bases). Germline-derived CDR1 and CDR2 are LNHNV and YYDKDF (reference sequence). The CDR3 totals 13 residues. With 8 bases removed from V and 3 bases from J, the gap between germline ends came to 12 bases. CDR3 sequence: CATRGTGTDTQYF. In nucleotides, the CDR3 is TGTGCCACCCGGGGTACAGGGACAGATACGCAGTATTTT.

The chain combines TRBV28 with TRBJ1-1; TRBD1 matches at 7 bases. This CDR3 is built from 12 residues. J was trimmed by 4 bases and V by 5 bases; bases with no gene match: 1. Germline CDR1 is MDHEN and CDR2 is SYDVKM. As DNA, the CDR3 is TGTGCCAGCAGTCCAGGGGGCACTGAAGCTTTCTTT. Its protein is CASSPGGTEAFF.

This clone was counted only a few times. V is TRBV11-3 and J is TRBJ2-2, with TRBD2 identical over 7 bases. The length of the CDR3 is 17 residues. Germline lookup yields CDR1 SGHNT and CDR2 YENEEA. V lost 1 base and J lost 3; bases outside the gene matches: 8. CDR3 sequence: CASSLGLAARDTGELFF. For the CDR3, the DNA is TGTGCCAGCAGCTTAGGACTAGCTGCTAGAGACACCGGGGAGCTGTTTTTT.

This clone was recorded a few times. The CDR3 loop reads CASSLHGLAEQETQYF. CDR3 sequence (DNA): TGTGCCAGCAGCTTACATGGACTAGCGGAACAAGAGACCCAGTACTTC. The chain is built from TRBV7-9 and TRBJ2-5; the match to TRBD2 covers 10 bases. Per the germline V gene, CDR1 is SEHNR and CDR2 is FQNEAQ (reference sequence). The CDR3 contains 16 residues. J was trimmed by 2 bases and V by 2 bases; bases with no gene match: 5.

V gene TRBV30 combines with J gene TRBJ2-5; 13 nucleotides line up with TRBD2. The germline V gene encodes CDR1 GTSNPN and CDR2 SVGIG (reference sequence). The V segment lost 3 bases and the J segment 4 bases; nucleotides outside the gene matches: 8. CDR3 length equals 16 residues. CDR3 coding DNA: TGTGCCTGGAGCCGAGGACTAGCGGGAGTAAGAGAGACCCAGTACTTC. This sequence encodes CAWSRGLAGVRETQYF.

This clone was found a few times. The chain has TRBV7-7 and TRBJ2-1, with 12 positions matching TRBD2. J lost 6 bases, V lost 1 base, and 4 bases had no gene match. CDR1 is SSHAT, CDR2 FNYEAQ, per germline (reference sequence). The CDR3 is 16 residues long. The CDR3 bases are TGTGCCAGCAGCTTAGTAGGGACTAGCGGGCTCAATGAGCAGTTCTTC. This translates into CASSLVGTSGLNEQFF.

This clone occurred once. This chain uses TRBV7-8 with TRBJ2-7; the D is unclear. Trimming removed 1 base at V and 3 bases at J, with 7 bases between. CDR3 size: 13 residues. The germline gives CDR1 SGHVS, CDR2 FQNEAQ. The CDR3 sequence: CASSLGGIYEQYV. The CDR3 DNA sequence: TGTGCCAGCAGCTTAGGCGGAATCTACGAGCAGTACGTC.

The chain joins TRBV19 to TRBJ2-3; TRBD2 matches at 11 bases. After removal of 4 bases from V and 6 bases from J, the junction contained 3 bases not matched to a gene. Germline V CDR1 and CDR2: LNHDA, SQIVND (reference sequence). The CDR3 runs 14 residues. This chain's CDR3 is CASSTSSGRDTQYF. The CDR3 nucleotides are TGTGCCAGTAGTACATCTAGCGGGAGGGATACGCAGTATTTT.

The rearrangement links TRBV28 to TRBJ2-1, with D possibly being TRBD1 (6 bases). This CDR3 region has 10 residues. V was pared by 7 bases and J by 11 bases, with 9 bases between. Germline assignment: CDR1 MDHEN and CDR2 SYDVKM. Here the CDR3 DNA reads TGTGCCAGCAAGGGACAAAAGCAGTTCTTC. Amino acids: CASKGQKQFF.

This sequence joins TRBV27 and TRBJ2-5; 7 bases map to TRBD1. The trim removed 4 bases at V and 4 bases at J, leaving 9 bases unmatched. Germline CDR1 MNHEY, CDR2 SMNVEV (reference sequence). The CDR3 spans 15 residues. CDR3 region: CASSSGTVEPETQYF. The CDR3 nucleotides read TGTGCCAGCAGTTCCGGGACAGTGGAACCAGAGACCCAGTACTTC.

V and J are TRBV15 and TRBJ2-7; D unclear. V was pared by 6 bases and J by 1 base, with 13 bases between. The germline V gene has CDR1 LNHNV and CDR2 YYDKDF (reference sequence). CDR3 size: 14 residues. The CDR3 spells CATRRSSTSYEQYF. The CDR3 coding sequence is TGTGCCACCAGACGTTCTAGTACGTCCTACGAGCAGTACTTC.

This clone appeared a few times. The chain combines TRBV28 with TRBJ2-5, with a weak D call TRBD1 (6 bases). Germline loops: CDR1 MDHEN, CDR2 SYDVKM. Trimming pared 8 bases from V and 5 bases from J, leaving 24 bases between. This CDR3 contains 16 residues. The CDR3 loop reads CASGATGTRPRETQYF. Written as DNA, the CDR3 is TGTGCCAGCGGGGCCACAGGGACACGACCGCGGGAGACCCAGTACTTC.

The J gene is TRBJ2-1, the V gene TRBV4-1; D is unresolved. Trimming left V 1 base short and J 4 bases short, with 8 bases between. This CDR3 spans 14 amino acids. The germline V gene encodes CDR1 MGHRA and CDR2 YSYEKL. The CDR3 reads CASSQVYEYNEQFF. The DNA of the CDR3 is TGCGCCAGCAGCCAAGTTTACGAGTACAATGAGCAGTTCTTC.

This clone was seen more than once but under ten times. CDR3 DNA sequence: TGCAGCGTTCATAGTTACAGGGATACTTCTGAAGCTTTCTTT. This sequence encodes CSVHSYRDTSEAFF. The chain links TRBV29-1 to TRBJ1-1; a weak D match, TRBD1 (6 bases). The V gene lost 5 bases and the J gene lost 6 bases, with 19 bases spanning the gap. This CDR3 has 14 amino acids. CDR1 is SQVTM and CDR2 is ANQGSEA in the germline V gene.

The rearrangement links TRBV7-8 to TRBJ2-1; possibly TRBD2 for D (5 bases). The length of the CDR3 is 15 residues. The ends were cut back, 4 bases at V and 2 bases at J, with 12 bases in the middle. The germline CDR1 and CDR2 sequences are SGHVS and FQNEAQ. The CDR3 loop is CASSSGLITYNEQFF. CDR3 nucleotides: TGTGCCAGCAGCTCTGGACTGATAACCTACAATGAGCAGTTCTTC.